Listed below are T cell receptor beta chains from one sample, sequenced in a study of blood T cell repertoires in COVID-19. The protocol was immunoSEQ multiplex PCR, while the TCRdb copy is restricted to in-frame clones and leaves out a portion. The top ten hold roughly 1% of the sample, which has around 310,000 clones, 85% to 90% seen once. The source material was peripheral blood. The origin of the receptors is a woman aged 40-49 years with COVID-19, enrolled during active disease. CDR3s include the opening cysteine and the closing phenylalanine or tryptophan. Fields, in order: V gene, J gene, D gene, clone size, CDR3 DNA, CDR3 protein. A D gene is named only where the DNA matches it firmly. The listing skips clone size in some rows; elsewhere it reads once, few, many or a size class.

V: TRBV11-2; J: TRBJ2-7; D: TRBD1; size: NA; DNA: TGTGCCAGCAGCGCGTCCGGGACAGGGTTATACGAGCAGTACTTC; CDR3: CASSASGTGLYEQYF
V: TRBV28; J: TRBJ1-5; D: NA; size: NA; DNA: TGTGCCAGCAGTCCACAGCTGGGGCTAAATCAGCCCCAGCATTTT; CDR3: CASSPQLGLNQPQHF
V: TRBV20-1; J: TRBJ1-1; D: NA; size: NA; DNA: TGCAGTGCTGGGGGGGGGACTGAAGCTTTCTTT; CDR3: CSAGGGTEAFF
V: TRBV7-8; J: TRBJ2-7; D: NA; size: NA; DNA: TGTGCCAGCACCCTAGGCGGCTACGAGCAGTACTTC; CDR3: CASTLGGYEQYF
V: TRBV12-3/TRBV12-4; J: TRBJ2-7; D: NA; size: NA; DNA: TGTGCCAGCAGTCCGGTTATCTCCTACGAGCAGTACTTC; CDR3: CASSPVISYEQYF
V: TRBV5-1; J: TRBJ2-7; D: NA; size: few; DNA: TGCGCCAGCAGTGAAGGGGGACCCCAATCCTACGAGCAGTACTTC; CDR3: CASSEGGPQSYEQYF
V: TRBV19; J: TRBJ1-1; D: TRBD1; size: NA; DNA: TGTGCCAGTAGTATCAGGGACAGGGGAACCTCGGTTGGCACTGAAGCTTTCTTT; CDR3: CASSIRDRGTSVGTEAFF
V: TRBV19; J: TRBJ2-5; D: TRBD2; size: NA; DNA: TGTGCCAGTAGTATGGGAGGGGCTGGGCAAGAGACCCAGTACTTC; CDR3: CASSMGGAGQETQYF
V: TRBV14; J: TRBJ2-7; D: NA; size: NA; DNA: TGTGCCAGCAGCCAAGGGTCCGGGGGTTTTGACGAGCAGTACTTC; CDR3: CASSQGSGGFDEQYF
V: TRBV28; J: TRBJ1-6; D: NA; size: NA; DNA: TGTGCCAGCGGCCTCCTGGGCTTCCCGTCGGATTCACCCCTCCACTTT; CDR3: CASGLLGFPSDSPLHF
V: TRBV6-6; J: TRBJ2-3; D: NA; size: few; DNA: TGTGCCCCGGTCGCTAGCGGCACAGATACGCAGTATTTT; CDR3: CAPVASGTDTQYF
V: TRBV5-3; J: TRBJ1-3; D: TRBD1; size: NA; DNA: TGTGCCAGAAGTTCAAAGCCTGACAGGGAAGCCTCTGGAAACACCATATATTTT; CDR3: CARSSKPDREASGNTIYF
V: TRBV13; J: TRBJ1-2; D: TRBD1; size: NA; DNA: TGTGCCAGCAGCCACAGGGGGAGAAGCTATGGCTACACCTTC; CDR3: CASSHRGRSYGYTF
V: TRBV5-1; J: TRBJ1-5; D: NA; size: NA; DNA: TGCGCCAGCAGCGTGGACAGTAGCAATCAGCCCCAGCATTTT; CDR3: CASSVDSSNQPQHF
V: TRBV7-8; J: TRBJ2-3; D: TRBD2; size: NA; DNA: TGTGCCAGCAGCTTATATGGACTAGCGGGGGGGCCCACAGATACGCAGTATTTT; CDR3: CASSLYGLAGGPTDTQYF